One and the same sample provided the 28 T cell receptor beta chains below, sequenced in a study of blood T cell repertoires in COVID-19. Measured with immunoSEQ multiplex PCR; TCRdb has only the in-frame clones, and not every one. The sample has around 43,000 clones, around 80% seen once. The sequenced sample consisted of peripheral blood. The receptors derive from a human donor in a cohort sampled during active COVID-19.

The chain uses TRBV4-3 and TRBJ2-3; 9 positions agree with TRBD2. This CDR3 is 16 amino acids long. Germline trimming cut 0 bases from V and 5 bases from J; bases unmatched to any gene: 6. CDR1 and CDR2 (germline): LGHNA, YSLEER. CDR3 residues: CASSQEGGRGRDTQYF. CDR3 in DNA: TGCGCCAGCAGCCAAGAGGGCGGGAGGGGTAGAGATACGCAGTATTTT.

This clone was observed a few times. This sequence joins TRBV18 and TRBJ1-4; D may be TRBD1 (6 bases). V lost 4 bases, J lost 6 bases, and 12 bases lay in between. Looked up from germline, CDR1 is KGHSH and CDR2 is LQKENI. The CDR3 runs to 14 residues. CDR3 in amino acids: CASSHRANDEKLFF. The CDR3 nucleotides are TGTGCCAGCTCACACAGGGCGAATGATGAAAAACTGTTTTTT.

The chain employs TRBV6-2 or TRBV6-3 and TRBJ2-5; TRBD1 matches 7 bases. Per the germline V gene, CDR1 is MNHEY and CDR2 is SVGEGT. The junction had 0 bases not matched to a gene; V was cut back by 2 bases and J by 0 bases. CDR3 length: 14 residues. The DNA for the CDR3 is TGTGCCAGCAGTTACAGGGGGCACCAAGAGACCCAGTACTTC. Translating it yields CASSYRGHQETQYF.

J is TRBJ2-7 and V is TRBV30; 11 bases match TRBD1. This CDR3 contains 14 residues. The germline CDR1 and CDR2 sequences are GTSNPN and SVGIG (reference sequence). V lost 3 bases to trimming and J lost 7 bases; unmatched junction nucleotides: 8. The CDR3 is CAWRGQGAIREQYF. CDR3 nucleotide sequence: TGTGCCTGGAGAGGACAGGGGGCGATTCGGGAGCAGTACTTC.

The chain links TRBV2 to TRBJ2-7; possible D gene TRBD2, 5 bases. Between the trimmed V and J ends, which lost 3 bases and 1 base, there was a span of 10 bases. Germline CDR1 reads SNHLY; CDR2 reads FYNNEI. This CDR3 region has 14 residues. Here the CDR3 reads CASSERVQSYEQYF. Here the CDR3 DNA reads TGTGCCAGCAGTGAGAGGGTACAATCCTACGAGCAGTACTTC.

The CDR3 here is CASSLGTYYEQYF. CDR3 coding DNA: TGTGCCAGCAGCTTAGGGACTTACTACGAGCAGTACTTC. The chain couples TRBV7-2 to TRBJ2-7, with TRBD2 as a possible D gene (5 bases). The CDR3 loop spans 13 amino acids. Germline V gene sequence: CDR1 SGHTA, CDR2 FQGNSA. Trimming removed 1 base from V and 3 bases from J, with 7 bases in between.

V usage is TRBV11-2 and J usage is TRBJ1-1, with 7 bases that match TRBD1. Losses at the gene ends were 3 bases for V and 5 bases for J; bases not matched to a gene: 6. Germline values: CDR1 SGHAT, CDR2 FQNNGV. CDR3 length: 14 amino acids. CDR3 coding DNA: TGTGCCAGCAGCTTTACAGGGGAAGGTACTGAAGCTTTCTTT. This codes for CASSFTGEGTEAFF.

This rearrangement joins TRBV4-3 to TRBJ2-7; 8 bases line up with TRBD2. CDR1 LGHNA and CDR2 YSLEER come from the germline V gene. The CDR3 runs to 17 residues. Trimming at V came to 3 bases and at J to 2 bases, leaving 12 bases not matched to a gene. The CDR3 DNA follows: TGCGCCAGCAGCCAGGGCTTGACTAGCGCGGGAACCTACGAGCAGTACTTC. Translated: CASSQGLTSAGTYEQYF.

CDR3 sequence reads: CASSFGTGLEKLFF. DNA for the CDR3: TGTGCCAGCAGCTTTGGGACAGGTTTAGAAAAACTGTTTTTT. The rearrangement links TRBV5-5 to TRBJ1-4; 8 nucleotides align to TRBD1. The CDR3 spans 14 residues. V lost 2 bases and J lost 8; bases outside the gene matches: 5. The germline CDR1 and CDR2 sequences are SGHKS and YYEKEE (reference sequence).

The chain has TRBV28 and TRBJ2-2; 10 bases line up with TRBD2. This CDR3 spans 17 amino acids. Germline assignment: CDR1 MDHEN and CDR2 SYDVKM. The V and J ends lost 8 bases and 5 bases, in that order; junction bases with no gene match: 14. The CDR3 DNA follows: TGTGCCAGCGGGTCTAGCGGGAGAGGGGGGACGACCGGGGAGCTGTTTTTT. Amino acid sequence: CASGSSGRGGTTGELFF.

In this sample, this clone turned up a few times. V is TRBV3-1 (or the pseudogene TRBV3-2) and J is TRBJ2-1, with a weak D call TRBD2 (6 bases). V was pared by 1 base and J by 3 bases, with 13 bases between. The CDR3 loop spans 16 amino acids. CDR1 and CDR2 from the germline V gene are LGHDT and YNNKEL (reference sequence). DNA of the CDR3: TGTGCCAGCAGCCAAGCTATGCGGGACCTCTACAATGAGCAGTTCTTC. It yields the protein CASSQAMRDLYNEQFF.

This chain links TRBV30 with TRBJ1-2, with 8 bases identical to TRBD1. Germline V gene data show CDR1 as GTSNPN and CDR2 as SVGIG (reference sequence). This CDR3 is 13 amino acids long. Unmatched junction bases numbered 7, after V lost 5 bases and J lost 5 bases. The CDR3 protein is CAWDQGASYGYTF. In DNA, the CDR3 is TGTGCCTGGGATCAGGGGGCCTCTTATGGCTACACCTTC.

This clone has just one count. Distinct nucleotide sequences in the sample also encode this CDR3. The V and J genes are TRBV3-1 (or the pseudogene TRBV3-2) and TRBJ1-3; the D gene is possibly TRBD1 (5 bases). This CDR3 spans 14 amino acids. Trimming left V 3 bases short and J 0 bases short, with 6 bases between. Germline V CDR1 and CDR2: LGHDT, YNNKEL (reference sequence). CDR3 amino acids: CASSQGGSGNTIYF. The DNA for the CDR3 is TGTGCCAGCAGCCAGGGGGGCTCTGGAAACACCATATATTTT.

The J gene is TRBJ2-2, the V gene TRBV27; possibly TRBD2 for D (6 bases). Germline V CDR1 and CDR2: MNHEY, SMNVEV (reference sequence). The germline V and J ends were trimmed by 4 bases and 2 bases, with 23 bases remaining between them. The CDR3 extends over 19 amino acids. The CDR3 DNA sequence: TGTGCCAGCAGTTCGTCCTTGGCGGTGTGGCGGGAAAACACCGGGGAGCTGTTTTTT. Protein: CASSSSLAVWRENTGELFF.

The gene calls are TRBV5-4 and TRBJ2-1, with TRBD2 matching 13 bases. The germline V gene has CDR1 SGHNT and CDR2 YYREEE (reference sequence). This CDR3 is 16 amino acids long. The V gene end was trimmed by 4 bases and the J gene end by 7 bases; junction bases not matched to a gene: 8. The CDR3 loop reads CASSPGGLAGDNEQFF. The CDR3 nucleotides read TGTGCCAGCAGCCCTGGTGGACTAGCGGGAGATAATGAGCAGTTCTTC.

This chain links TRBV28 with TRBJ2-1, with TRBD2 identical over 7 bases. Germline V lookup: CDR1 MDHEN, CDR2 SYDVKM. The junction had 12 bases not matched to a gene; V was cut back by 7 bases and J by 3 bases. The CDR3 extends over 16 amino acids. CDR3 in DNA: TGTGCCAGCACTGTGCGGGAGTCCTCGGACTACAATGAGCAGTTCTTC. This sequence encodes CASTVRESSDYNEQFF. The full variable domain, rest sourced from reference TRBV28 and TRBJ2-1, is DVKVTQSSRYLVKRTGEKVFLECVQDMDHENMFWYRQDPGLGLRLIYFSYDVKMKEKGDIPEGYSVSREKKERFSLILESASTNQTSMYLCASTVRESSDYNEQFFGPGTRLTVL.

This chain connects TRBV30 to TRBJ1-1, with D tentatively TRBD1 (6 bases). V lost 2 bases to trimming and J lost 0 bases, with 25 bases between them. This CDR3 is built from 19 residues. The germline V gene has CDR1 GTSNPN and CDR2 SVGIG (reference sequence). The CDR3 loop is CAWSLLRLRTAPMNTEAFF. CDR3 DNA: TGTGCCTGGAGTCTTTTGAGACTTAGGACAGCCCCCATGAACACTGAAGCTTTCTTT.

The CDR3, as DNA: TGTGCCAGCAGCCAGGGACTAGCGGGTTTCTACGAGCAGTACTTC. Protein product: CASSQGLAGFYEQYF. This chain joins TRBV3-1 (or the pseudogene TRBV3-2) and TRBJ2-7; TRBD2 agrees at 12 bases. Germline CDR1 is LGHDT and CDR2 is YNNKEL (reference sequence). The CDR3 runs 15 residues. V was clipped by 3 bases and J by 3 bases; unmatched bases: 3.

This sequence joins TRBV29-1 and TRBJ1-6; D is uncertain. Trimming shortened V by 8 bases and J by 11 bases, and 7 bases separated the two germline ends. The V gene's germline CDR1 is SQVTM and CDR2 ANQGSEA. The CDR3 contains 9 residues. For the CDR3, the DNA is TGCAGCAGGAGGCCACCCCTCCACTTT. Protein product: CSRRPPLHF.

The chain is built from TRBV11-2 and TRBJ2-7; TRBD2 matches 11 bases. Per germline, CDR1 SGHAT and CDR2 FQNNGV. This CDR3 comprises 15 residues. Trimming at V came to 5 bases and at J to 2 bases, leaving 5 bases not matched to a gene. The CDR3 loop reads CASSARLAGPYEQYF. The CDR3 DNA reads TGTGCCAGCAGCGCCAGACTAGCGGGACCCTACGAGCAGTACTTC.

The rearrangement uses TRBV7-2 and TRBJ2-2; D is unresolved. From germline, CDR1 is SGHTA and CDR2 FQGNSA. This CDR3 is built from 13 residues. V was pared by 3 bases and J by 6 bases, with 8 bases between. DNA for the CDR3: TGTGCCAGCAGCTTTAGTGAGGCCGGGGAGCTGTTTTTT. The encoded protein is CASSFSEAGELFF.

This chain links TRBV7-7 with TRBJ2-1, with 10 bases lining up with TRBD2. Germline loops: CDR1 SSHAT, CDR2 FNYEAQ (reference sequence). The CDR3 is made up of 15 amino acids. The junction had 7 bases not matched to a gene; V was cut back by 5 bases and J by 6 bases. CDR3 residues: CASSPLSSGSNEQFF. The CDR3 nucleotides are TGTGCCAGCAGCCCCTTGTCTAGCGGGAGCAATGAGCAGTTCTTC.

CDR3 in amino acids: CAIRGQVNTEAFF. Written as DNA, the CDR3 is TGTGCCATCAGGGGACAAGTGAACACTGAAGCTTTCTTT. V gene TRBV10-3 combines with J gene TRBJ1-1; weak D call: TRBD1 (6 bases). This CDR3 is built from 13 residues. Trimming cost V 6 bases and J 0 bases, with 8 bases left between them. Germline assignment: CDR1 ENHRY and CDR2 SYGVKD.

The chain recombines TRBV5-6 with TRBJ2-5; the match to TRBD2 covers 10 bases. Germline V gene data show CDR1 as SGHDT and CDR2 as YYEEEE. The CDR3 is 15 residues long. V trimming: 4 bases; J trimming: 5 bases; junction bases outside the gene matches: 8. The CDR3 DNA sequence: TGTGCCAGCAGCACCTCTAGCGGGAGTGCGGAGACCCAGTACTTC. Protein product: CASSTSSGSAETQYF. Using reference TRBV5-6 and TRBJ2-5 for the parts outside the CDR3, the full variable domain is DAGVTQSPTHLIKTRGQQVTLRCSPKSGHDTVSWYQQALGQGPQFIFQYYEEEERQRGNFPDRFSGHQFPNYSSELNVNALLLGDSALYLCASSTSSGSAETQYFGPGTRLLVL.

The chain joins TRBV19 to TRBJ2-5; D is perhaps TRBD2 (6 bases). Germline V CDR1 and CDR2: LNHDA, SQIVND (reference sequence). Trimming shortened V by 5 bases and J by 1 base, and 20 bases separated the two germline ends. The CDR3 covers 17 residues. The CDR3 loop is CASSAPMVRGLQETQYF. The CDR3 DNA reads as TGTGCCAGTAGTGCCCCAATGGTGAGGGGACTCCAAGAGACCCAGTACTTC. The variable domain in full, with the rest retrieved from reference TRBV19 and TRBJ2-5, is DGGITQSPKYLFRKEGQNVTLSCEQNLNHDAMYWYRQDPGQGLRLIYYSQIVNDFQKGDIAEGYSVSREKKESFPLTVTSAQKNPTAFYLCASSAPMVRGLQETQYFGPGTRLLVL.

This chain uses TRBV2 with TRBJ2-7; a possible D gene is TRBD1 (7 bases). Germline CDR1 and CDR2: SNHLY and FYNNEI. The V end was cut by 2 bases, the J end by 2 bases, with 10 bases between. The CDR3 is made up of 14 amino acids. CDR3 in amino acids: CASSEQGGPYEQYF. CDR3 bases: TGTGCCAGCAGTGAACAGGGGGGACCCTACGAGCAGTACTTC. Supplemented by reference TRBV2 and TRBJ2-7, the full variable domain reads EPEVTQTPSHQVTQMGQEVILRCVPISNHLYFYWYRQILGQKVEFLVSFYNNEISEKSEIFDDQFSVERPDGSNFTLKIRSTKLEDSAMYFCASSEQGGPYEQYFGPGTRLTVT.

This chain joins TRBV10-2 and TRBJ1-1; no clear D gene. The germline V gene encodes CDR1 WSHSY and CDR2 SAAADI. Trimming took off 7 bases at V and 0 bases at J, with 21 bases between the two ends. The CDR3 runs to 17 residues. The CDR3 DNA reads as TGCGCCAGCACCGACTCATCACGGGGTGCGATGAACACTGAAGCTTTCTTT. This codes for CASTDSSRGAMNTEAFF.

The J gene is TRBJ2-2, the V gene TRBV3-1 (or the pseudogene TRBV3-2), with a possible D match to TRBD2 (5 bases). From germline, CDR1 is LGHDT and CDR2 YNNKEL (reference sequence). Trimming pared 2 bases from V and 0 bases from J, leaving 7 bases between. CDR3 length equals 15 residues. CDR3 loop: CASSQFGANTGELFF. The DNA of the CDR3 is TGTGCCAGCAGCCAATTCGGGGCGAACACCGGGGAGCTGTTTTTT.